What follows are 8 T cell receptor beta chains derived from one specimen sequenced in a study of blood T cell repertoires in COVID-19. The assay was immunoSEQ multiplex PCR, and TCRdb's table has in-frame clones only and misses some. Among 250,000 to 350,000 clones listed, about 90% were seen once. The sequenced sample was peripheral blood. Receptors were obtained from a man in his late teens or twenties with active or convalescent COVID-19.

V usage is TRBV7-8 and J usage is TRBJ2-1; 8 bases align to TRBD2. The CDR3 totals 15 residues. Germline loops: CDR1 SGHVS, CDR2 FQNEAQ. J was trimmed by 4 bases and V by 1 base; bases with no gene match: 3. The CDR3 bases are TGTGCCAGCAGCTTAGAAGCGGGGGAATACAATGAGCAGTTCTTC. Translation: CASSLEAGEYNEQFF.

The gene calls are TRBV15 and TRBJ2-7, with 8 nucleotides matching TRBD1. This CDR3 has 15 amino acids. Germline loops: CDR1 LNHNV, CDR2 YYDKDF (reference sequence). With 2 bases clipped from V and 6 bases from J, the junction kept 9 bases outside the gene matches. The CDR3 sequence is CATSRIRTGMGEQYF. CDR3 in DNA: TGTGCCACCAGCAGAATCAGGACAGGGATGGGCGAGCAGTACTTC.

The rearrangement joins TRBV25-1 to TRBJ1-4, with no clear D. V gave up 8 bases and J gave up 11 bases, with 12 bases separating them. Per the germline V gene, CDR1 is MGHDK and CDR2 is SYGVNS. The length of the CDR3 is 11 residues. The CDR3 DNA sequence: TGTGCCAGCTCGACTCCGGGGAAACTGTTTTTT. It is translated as CASSTPGKLFF.

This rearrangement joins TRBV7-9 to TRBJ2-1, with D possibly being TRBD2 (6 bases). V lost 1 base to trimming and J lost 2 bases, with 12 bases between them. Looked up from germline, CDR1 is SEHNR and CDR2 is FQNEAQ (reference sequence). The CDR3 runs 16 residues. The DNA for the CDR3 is TGTGCCAGCAGCTTAGGTGGAGGGGTCACCTACAATGAGCAGTTCTTC. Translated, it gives CASSLGGGVTYNEQFF.

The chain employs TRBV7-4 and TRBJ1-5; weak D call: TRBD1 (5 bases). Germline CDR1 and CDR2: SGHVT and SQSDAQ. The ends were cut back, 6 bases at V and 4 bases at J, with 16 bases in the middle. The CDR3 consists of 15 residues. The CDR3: CASRDRQGSNQPQHF. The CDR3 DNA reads TGTGCCAGCAGAGATCGTCAGGGATCGAATCAGCCCCAGCATTTT. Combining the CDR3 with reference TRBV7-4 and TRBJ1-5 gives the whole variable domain GAGVSQSPRYKVAKRGRDVALRCDSISGHVTLYWYRQTLGQGSEVLTYSQSDAQRDKSGRPSGRFSAERPERSVSTLKIQRTEQGDSAVYLCASRDRQGSNQPQHFGDGTRLSIL.

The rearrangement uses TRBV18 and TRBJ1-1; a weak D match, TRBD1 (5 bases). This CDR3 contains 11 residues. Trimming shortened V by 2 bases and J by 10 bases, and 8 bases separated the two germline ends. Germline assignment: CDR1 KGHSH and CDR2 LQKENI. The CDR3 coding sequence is TGTGCCAGCTCACCAGGGCAGGGAGCTTTCTTT. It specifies CASSPGQGAFF.

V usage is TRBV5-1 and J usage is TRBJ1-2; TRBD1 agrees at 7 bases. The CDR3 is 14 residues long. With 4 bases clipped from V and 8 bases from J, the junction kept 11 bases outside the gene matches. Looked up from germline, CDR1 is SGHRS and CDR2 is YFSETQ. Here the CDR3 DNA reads TGCGCCAGCAGCGGAGACAGGGCCCACGGAGGCTACACCTTC. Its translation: CASSGDRAHGGYTF.

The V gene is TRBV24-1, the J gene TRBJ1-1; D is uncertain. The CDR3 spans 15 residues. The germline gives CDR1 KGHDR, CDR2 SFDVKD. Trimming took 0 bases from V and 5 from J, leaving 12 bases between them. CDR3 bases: TGTGCCACCAGTGATTTGAGCCTAAGCCGGACTGAAGCTTTCTTT. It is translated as CATSDLSLSRTEAFF.